This is a list of T cell receptor beta chains from one sample in a study of T cells in Graves' hyperthyroidism and ophthalmopathy. TCRdb reprocessed the multiplex PCR reads with MiXCR, giving one entry per CDR3 protein. The sample has about 520,000 distinct CDR3 sequences; under 25% are singletons. Sequencing was done on a sample of blood. The receptors shown here come from a man between 18 and 29 years old with Graves' hyperthyroidism. CDR3s include the opening cysteine and the closing phenylalanine or tryptophan. Each record gives: V gene, clone size, J gene, CDR3 protein. Clone size, where shown, is once, few, many, or a class for clones that have expanded.

TRBV28	-	TRBJ2-7	CASSLSRGWLYEQYF
TRBV29-1	few	TRBJ2-7	CSVEGDRYEQYF
TRBV29-1	-	TRBJ2-7	CSVVRDLNYEQYF
TRBV19	-	TRBJ2-7	CASSITRSSYEQYF
TRBV20-1	few	TRBJ2-5	CSARIAGGGKTQYF
TRBV7-3	many	TRBJ2-7	CASSLTATGEKYF
TRBV15	-	TRBJ2-7	CATSRAAGTGFHEQYF
TRBV20-1	many	TRBJ1-1	CRVQSPNTEAFF
TRBV2	many	TRBJ1-1	CASPYTEAFF
TRBV5-1	many	TRBJ1-1	CASSSGEGDSSFF
TRBV4-1	many	TRBJ2-7	CASSPKLGQGSYEQYF
TRBV30	many	TRBJ2-5	CAWNDARGTQYF
TRBV10-3	many	TRBJ1-1	CATVLPPGTEAFF
TRBV28	many	TRBJ2-5	CASSLIVYQETQYF
TRBV12-3/TRBV12-4	many	TRBJ1-2	CASSPSGPGHYGYTF
TRBV30	-	TRBJ1-2	CAYSLNYGYTF
TRBV6-5	many	TRBJ1-6	CASSYGETANSPLHF
TRBV28	many	TRBJ1-5	CASSLSEDRVAGNQPQHF
TRBV6-1	many	TRBJ1-5	CASSEAGYQPQHF
TRBV11-2	many	TRBJ1-2	CASSSGSDSINYGYTF
TRBV6-1	many	TRBJ1-1	CASSEGTHMNTEAFF